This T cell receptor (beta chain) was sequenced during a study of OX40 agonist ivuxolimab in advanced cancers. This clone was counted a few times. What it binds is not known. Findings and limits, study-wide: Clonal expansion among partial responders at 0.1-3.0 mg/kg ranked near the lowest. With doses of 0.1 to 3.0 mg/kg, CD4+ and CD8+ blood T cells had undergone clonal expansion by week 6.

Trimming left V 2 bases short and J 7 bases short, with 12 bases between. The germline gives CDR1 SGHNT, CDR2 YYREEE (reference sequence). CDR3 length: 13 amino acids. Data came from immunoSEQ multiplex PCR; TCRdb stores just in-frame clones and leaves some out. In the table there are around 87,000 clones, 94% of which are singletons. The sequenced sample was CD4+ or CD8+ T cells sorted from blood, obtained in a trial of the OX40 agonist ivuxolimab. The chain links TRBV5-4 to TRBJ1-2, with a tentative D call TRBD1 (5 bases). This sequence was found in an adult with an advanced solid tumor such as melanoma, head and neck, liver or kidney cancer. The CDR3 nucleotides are TGTGCCAGCAGCTTACACTCAGGGTCTGGCTACACCTTC. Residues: CASSLHSGSGYTF.